This section outlines one T cell receptor beta chain sequence together with its context. Sequencing was performed with immunoSEQ multiplex PCR; in TCRdb, only in-frame clones are kept and a portion is missing. The data contain over 350,000 clones, approximately 89% of them seen just once; the ten biggest clones take up roughly 0.9%. The sample originates from a study of blood T cell repertoires in COVID-19. CDR1 and CDR2 (germline): SGHRS, YFSETQ. With 5 bases removed from V and 8 bases from J, the gap between germline ends came to 16 bases. The CDR3 contains 13 residues. This TCR came from a woman aged 40 to 50 who had been exposed to COVID-19. The specimen sequenced was PBMCs or T cells enriched from blood (not recorded which). This chain connects TRBV5-1 to TRBJ1-1, with D unresolved. The CDR3 DNA is TGCGCCAGCAGTCCCCGCTCGGGGAGGGAAGCTTTCTTT. Residues: CASSPRSGREAFF.